This paragraph covers one T cell receptor (beta chain) sequence. The CDR3 consists of 17 residues. Germline CDR1 and CDR2: LNHDA and SQIVND (reference sequence). With 5 bases clipped from V and 7 bases from J, the junction kept 15 bases outside the gene matches. The sample is drawn from a study of OX40 agonist ivuxolimab in advanced cancers. Some clones are missing from TCRdb's copy, which holds only in-frame ones; the method was immunoSEQ multiplex PCR. Among about 68,000 clones, more than 65% were seen once, and the ten largest hold about 1.6%. The clonotype was recovered from an adult with an advanced solid tumor such as melanoma, head and neck, liver or kidney cancer. The sample was CD4+ or CD8+ T cells sorted from blood, taken in a trial of the OX40 agonist ivuxolimab. The rearrangement links TRBV19 to TRBJ2-1; 9 bases agree with TRBD1. This chain's CDR3 is CASSFSPPGQGRNEQFF. CDR3 nucleotide sequence: TGTGCCAGTAGTTTCTCCCCTCCGGGACAGGGTAGGAATGAGCAGTTCTTC.